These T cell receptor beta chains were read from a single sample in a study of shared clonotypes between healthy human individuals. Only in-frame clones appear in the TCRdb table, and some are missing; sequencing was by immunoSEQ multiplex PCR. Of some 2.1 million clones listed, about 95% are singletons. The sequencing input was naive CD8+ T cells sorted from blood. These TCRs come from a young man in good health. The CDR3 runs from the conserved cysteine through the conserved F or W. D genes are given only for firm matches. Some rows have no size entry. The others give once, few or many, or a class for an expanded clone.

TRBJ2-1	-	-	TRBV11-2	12	TGTGCCAGCAGCTTAGTTAAGCCTGAGCAGTTCTTC	CASSLVKPEQFF
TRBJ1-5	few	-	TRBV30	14	TGTGCCTGGGGGTCGGAAAATAGCAATCAGCCCCAGCATTTT	CAWGSENSNQPQHF
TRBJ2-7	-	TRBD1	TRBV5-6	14	TGTGCCAGCAGCTGGGGACAGGGGGCCTACGAGCAGTACTTC	CASSWGQGAYEQYF
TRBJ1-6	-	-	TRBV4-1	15	TGCGCCAGCAGCCAAGAAGAAGGGTCTAATTCACCCCTCCACTTT	CASSQEEGSNSPLHF
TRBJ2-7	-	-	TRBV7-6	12	TGTGCCAGCAGCGACGAAGCCGGGATGGTGGAGTTC	CASSDEAGMVEF
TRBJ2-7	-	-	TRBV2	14	TGTGCCAGCAGTGTGACACGGGGCAGCTACGAGCAGTACTTC	CASSVTRGSYEQYF
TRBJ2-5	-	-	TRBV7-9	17	TGTGCCAGCAGCCCGAGGCGTGGCGGAGCCCAGCGAGAGACCCAGTACTTC	CASSPRRGGAQRETQYF
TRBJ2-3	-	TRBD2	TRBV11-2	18	TGTGCCAGCAGCTTAGGCCCCGGGACTAGCGGATCCACAGATACGCAGTATTTT	CASSLGPGTSGSTDTQYF
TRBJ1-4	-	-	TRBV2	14	TGTGCCAGCAGTGGCGGGGATGGCAATGAAAAACTGTTTTTT	CASSGGDGNEKLFF
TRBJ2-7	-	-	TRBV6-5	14	TGTGCCAGCAGTCCCTCGAGTGAGGAGACCGAGCAGTACTTC	CASSPSSEETEQYF
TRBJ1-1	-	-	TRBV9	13	TGTGCCAGCAGCGTTGAAGTTTCTAGTGAAGCTTTCTTT	CASSVEVSSEAFF
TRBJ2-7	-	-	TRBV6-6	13	TGTGCCAGCAGTTACAGGCCACAGGTCGAGCAGTACTTC	CASSYRPQVEQYF
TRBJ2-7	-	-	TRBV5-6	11	TGTGCCAGCAGCTCCAACTACGAGCAGTACTTC	CASSSNYEQYF
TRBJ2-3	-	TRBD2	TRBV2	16	TGTGCCAGCAGCCTGATAGCGGGAGACATCACAGATACGCAGTATTTT	CASSLIAGDITDTQYF
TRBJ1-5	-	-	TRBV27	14	TGTGCCAGCAGTTTATGGGCGGGGGGTGAGCCCCAGCATTTT	CASSLWAGGEPQHF
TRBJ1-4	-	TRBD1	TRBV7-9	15	TGTGCCAGTACCGGGACAGGGGGCTGGAGAGAAAAACTGTTTTTT	CASTGTGGWREKLFF
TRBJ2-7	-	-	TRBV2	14	TGTGCCAGCAGTGAAATGGGGTCCAGGGACGAGCAGTACTTC	CASSEMGSRDEQYF
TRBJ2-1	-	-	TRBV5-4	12	TGTGCCAGCAGCCCGGAGGGAAATGAGCAGTTCTTC	CASSPEGNEQFF
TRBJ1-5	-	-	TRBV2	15	TGTGCCAGCACCAATAGGACAGATAGCAATCAGCCCCAGCATTTT	CASTNRTDSNQPQHF
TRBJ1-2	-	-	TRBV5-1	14	TGCGCCAGCAGCTCGGACTGGGGTTTAGGTGGCTACACCTTC	CASSSDWGLGGYTF
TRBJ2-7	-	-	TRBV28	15	TGTGCCAGCAGGACAAGGACGGAGAGCTCCTACGAGCAGTACTTC	CASRTRTESSYEQYF
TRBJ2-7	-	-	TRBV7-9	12	TGTGCCAGCAGTTACGACAGCTACGAGCAGTACTTC	CASSYDSYEQYF
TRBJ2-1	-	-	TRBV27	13	TGTGCCAGCAGTTTAGAAGGATCCAATGAGCAGTTCTTC	CASSLEGSNEQFF
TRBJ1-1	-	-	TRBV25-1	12	TGTGCCTCACTAGGGGGGAACACTGAAGCTTTCTTT	CASLGGNTEAFF
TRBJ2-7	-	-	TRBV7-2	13	TGTGCCAGCAGCTTAGCGCTAGCGTACGAGCAGTACTTC	CASSLALAYEQYF
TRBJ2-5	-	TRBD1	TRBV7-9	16	TGTGCCAGCAGCTCAAAGAGGACAGGGGGCCAGGAGACCCAGTACTTC	CASSSKRTGGQETQYF
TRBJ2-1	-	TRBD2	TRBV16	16	TGTGCCAGCACCCCGGGAGGGTCAGGGGTTTTGTATGAGCAGTTCTTC	CASTPGGSGVLYEQFF
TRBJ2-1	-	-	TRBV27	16	TGTGCCAGCAGACCACCCATAGTAGCGGTCGACAATGAGCAGTTCTTC	CASRPPIVAVDNEQFF
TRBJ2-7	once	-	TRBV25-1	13	TGTGCCAGCAGTGGGCCTTCTCGGGACGAGCAGTACTTC	CASSGPSRDEQYF
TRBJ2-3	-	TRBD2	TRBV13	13	TGTGCCAGCGGGGGAACTAGCGCAGATACGCAGTATTTT	CASGGTSADTQYF
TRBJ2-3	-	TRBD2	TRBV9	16	TGTGCCAGCAGCGTAGGACTAGCGGGAGCCACAGATACGCAGTATTTT	CASSVGLAGATDTQYF
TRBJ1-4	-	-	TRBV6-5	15	TGTGCCAGCAGTTACTTCGCGGATAAGAAGGAAAAACTGTTTTTT	CASSYFADKKEKLFF
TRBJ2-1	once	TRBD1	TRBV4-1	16	TGCGCCAGCAGCCAAGTGACAGGGGTCTCCTACAATGAGCAGTTCTTC	CASSQVTGVSYNEQFF
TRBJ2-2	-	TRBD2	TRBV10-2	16	TGCGCCAGTGGTAGGGGACTAGCGGGAGTCGGGGGGGAGCTGTTTTTT	CASGRGLAGVGGELFF
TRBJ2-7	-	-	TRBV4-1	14	TGCGCCAGCAGCCAAGATGCCAGCTCCTACGAGCAGTACTTC	CASSQDASSYEQYF
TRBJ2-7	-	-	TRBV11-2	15	TGTGCCAGCAGCTTAGAGTCGGGAGAGACCTACGAGCAGTACTTC	CASSLESGETYEQYF
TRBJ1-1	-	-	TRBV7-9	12	TGTGCCAGCAGCTTAGGTCGGACTGAAGCTTTCTTT	CASSLGRTEAFF
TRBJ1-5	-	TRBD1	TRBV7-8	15	TGTGCCAGCAGCCAACCGGGACAGAGCAATCAGCCCCAGCATTTT	CASSQPGQSNQPQHF
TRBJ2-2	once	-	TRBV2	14	TGTGCCAGCAGCCCAGGACACAACACCGGGGAGCTGTTTTTT	CASSPGHNTGELFF
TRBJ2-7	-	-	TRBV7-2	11	TGTGCCAGCAGCGAAGCGGTCGAGCAGTACTTC	CASSEAVEQYF
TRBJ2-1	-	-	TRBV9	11	TGTGCCAGCAGCGTAGCTACTGAGCAGTTCTTC	CASSVATEQFF
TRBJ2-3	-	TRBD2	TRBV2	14	TGTGCCAGCAGTGACCCCCGGGAGGAGGATACGCAGTATTTT	CASSDPREEDTQYF
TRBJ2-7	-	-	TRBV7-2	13	TGTGCCAGCAGCTTAGTGTCTGAAGGCGAGCAGTACTTC	CASSLVSEGEQYF
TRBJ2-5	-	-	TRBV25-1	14	TGTGCCAGCAGTGAGCAGGGGGGGCCAGAGACCCAGTACTTC	CASSEQGGPETQYF
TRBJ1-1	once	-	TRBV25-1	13	TGTGCCAGCAGTGAGGGAGTGAACACTGAAGCTTTCTTT	CASSEGVNTEAFF
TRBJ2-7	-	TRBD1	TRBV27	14	TGTGCCAGCAGCTATACCGGGACAGACTACGAGCAGTACTTC	CASSYTGTDYEQYF
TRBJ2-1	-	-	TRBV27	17	TGTGCCAGCAGTTTAAACTACCCAGGGTTCACCGACAATGAGCAGTTCTTC	CASSLNYPGFTDNEQFF
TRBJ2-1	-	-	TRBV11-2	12	TGTGCCAGCAGCTTAGAGGGGCCAGGGCAGTTCTTC	CASSLEGPGQFF
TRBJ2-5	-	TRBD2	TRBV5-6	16	TGTGCCAGCAGCTCCCTGGGGACTAGCGGGGAAGAGACCCAGTACTTC	CASSSLGTSGEETQYF
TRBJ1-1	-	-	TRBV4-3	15	TGCGCCAGCAGCCACAGTTGGAGCATGAACACTGAAGCTTTCTTT	CASSHSWSMNTEAFF
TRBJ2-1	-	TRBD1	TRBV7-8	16	TGTGCCAGCAGCTTAGCGGAAGGGGGCGCGATCAATGAGCAGTTCTTC	CASSLAEGGAINEQFF
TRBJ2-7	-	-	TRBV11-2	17	TGTGCCAGCAGCTTAGATCCGTGGCAGGAACACCCCTACGAGCAGTACTTC	CASSLDPWQEHPYEQYF
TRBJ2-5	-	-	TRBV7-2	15	TGTGCCAGCAGCCCCCTCGGATTGGGTTCAGAGACCCAGTACTTC	CASSPLGLGSETQYF
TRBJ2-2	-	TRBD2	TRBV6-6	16	TGTGCCAGCAGCACACGGGCGGGGGAGTCCACCGGGGAGCTGTTTTTT	CASSTRAGESTGELFF
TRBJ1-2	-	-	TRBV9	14	TGTGCCAGCACCCCCTTTATCGGGTCCCTTGGCTACACCTTC	CASTPFIGSLGYTF
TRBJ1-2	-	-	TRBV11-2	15	TGTGCCAGCAGCTTAGGAGCAGGGATTTTCTATGGCTACACCTTC	CASSLGAGIFYGYTF
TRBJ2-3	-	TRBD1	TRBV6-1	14	TGTGCCAGCAGTGAGTACAGGGGGCCAGATACGCAGTATTTT	CASSEYRGPDTQYF
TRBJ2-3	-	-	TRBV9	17	TGTGCCAGCAGCGTAGAGGGAACTGCGGTCTCCCCAGATACGCAGTATTTT	CASSVEGTAVSPDTQYF